Sequencing of this T cell receptor beta chain was carried out in a study of blood T cell repertoires in COVID-19. Study overall: There were acute and convalescent COVID-19 samples, and they came from the United States, Italy and Spain. Sources were T cells, B-cell-depleted T cells, or PBMCs; the material itself was cDNA or gDNA.

This clone was seen only once. Study processing details: Amplification from reference gene primers served as the basis for estimated nucleated cell counts. Data came from immunoSEQ multiplex PCR; TCRdb stores just in-frame clones and leaves some out. D and trimming come from the DNA, and the V and J calls and clone size come from that table. This sample has some 200,000 clones; approximately 84% occur once, and the top ten carry approximately 2.4%. Trimming removed 4 bases at V and 4 bases at J, with 20 bases between. Germline CDR1 reads MNHNS; CDR2 reads SASEGT. CDR3 length equals 17 residues. Specimen: peripheral blood. This sequence joins TRBV6-1 and TRBJ1-3, with D hard to call. This TCR was sampled from a human donor with acute or convalescent COVID-19. The donor label of this sample is uncertain. CDR3 sequence reads: CASSVNPPGTGGNTIYF. The CDR3 bases are TGTGCCAGCAGTGTTAACCCCCCGGGAACGGGAGGAAACACCATATATTTT.